This TCR beta chain was identified during a study of OX40 agonist ivuxolimab in advanced cancers. Study details: An agonistic anti-OX40 (CD134) antibody, ivuxolimab, was used to treat the patients.

As for this clone: Its antigen is unidentified.

The study, taken as a whole, reports: Dosing at 0.1 to 3.0 mg/kg was accompanied by clonal expansion of CD4+ and CD8+ blood T cells by week 6. CD8+ T cells were the subset that, on average, had more expanded clones than CD4+.

The repertoire was sequenced with immunoSEQ multiplex PCR; TCRdb's copy has only in-frame clones and lacks some. The sample yields about 50,000 clones, approximately 89% seen once. The TCR was taken from an adult with an advanced solid tumor such as melanoma, head and neck, liver or kidney cancer. The sequences come from CD4+ or CD8+ T cells sorted from blood, collected in a trial of the OX40 agonist ivuxolimab.

The CDR3 DNA is TGTGCCAGCAGCGTAGGTGGCGGGGTCAAAGAGACCCAGTACTTC. Its protein is CASSVGGGVKETQYF. The gene calls are TRBV9 and TRBJ2-5; D might be TRBD2 (6 bases). The V end was cut by 0 bases, the J end by 3 bases, with 12 bases between. CDR1 and CDR2 from the germline V gene are SGDLS and YYNGEE. The length of the CDR3 is 15 residues.